Listed below are T cell receptor beta chains from one sample, sequenced in a study of T cell repertoires in cytomegalovirus infection. TCRdb used MiXCR to reprocess the reads, holding one entry per CDR3 protein. Here the sample spans some 320,000 distinct CDR3 sequences, more than 9% being singletons. The material sequenced was PBMCs. The source is a human donor in good health (CMV status not recorded). Some clones in this sample may be carry-over from other donors' samples. The CDR3 runs from the conserved cysteine through the conserved F or W. The D gene is left open where the match is weak. Not every row has a clone size; where given, it reads once, few, many or a size class.

d_call j_call clone_size v_call cdr3_aa cdr3_nt
TRBD2 TRBJ2-3 few TRBV6-8 CAIGRGGDTQYF TGTGCCATCGGGCGGGGGGGCGATACGCAGTATTTT
. TRBJ1-1 once TRBV7-6 CASSSIGCEAFF TGTGCCAGCAGCTCAATAGGGTGTGAAGCTTTCTTT
TRBD2 TRBJ2-2 many TRBV7-2 CASGSGRWGELFF TGTGCCAGCGGGAGCGGGAGATGGGGGGAGCTGTTTTTT
. TRBJ2-3 . TRBV7-2 CASSPGLPTDTQYF TGTGCCAGCAGCCCTGGACTACCCACAGATACGCAGTATTTT
TRBD1 TRBJ2-7 . TRBV7-2 CSSSPQPGQGYEQYF TGTTCCAGCAGCCCCCAACCGGGACAGGGCTACGAGCAGTACTTC
. TRBJ1-2 many TRBV18 CASSPPARTNYGYTF TGTGCCAGCTCACCACCGGCCAGGACTAACTATGGCTACACCTTC
TRBD2 TRBJ2-6 many TRBV6-2/TRBV6-3 CASSREGASGANVLTF TGTGCCAGCAGCAGGGAGGGCGCCTCTGGGGCCAACGTCCTGACTTTC
TRBD1 TRBJ2-7 few TRBV25-1 CASSERQGVSYEQYF TGTGCCAGCAGTGAAAGGCAGGGGGTCTCCTACGAGCAGTACTTC
. TRBJ1-1 . TRBV19 CASSVSTGGEAFF TGTGCCAGTAGTGTATCGACAGGCGGGGAAGCTTTCTTT
. TRBJ1-1 . TRBV12-3/TRBV12-4 CASSLFRGQLAFF TGTGCCAGCAGTTTATTCCGCGGTCAGCTAGCTTTCTTT
. TRBJ2-1 . TRBV6-2/TRBV6-3 CASLGPLGHREQFF TGTGCCAGTCTGGGCCCTTTGGGCCACAGGGAGCAGTTCTTC
. TRBJ2-1 many TRBV7-3 CASSSRRGEQFF TGTGCCAGCAGCTCCCGGCGGGGTGAGCAGTTCTTC
. TRBJ2-7 many TRBV7-2 CASSLASQGSYEQYF TGTGCCAGCAGCTTAGCCAGTCAGGGATCCTACGAGCAGTACTTC
TRBD2 TRBJ2-1 . TRBV9 CASSVGSAGVYNEQFF TGTGCCAGCAGCGTAGGATCAGCGGGGGTCTACAATGAGCAGTTCTTC
. TRBJ2-1 . TRBV28 CASSLQGSFRNEQFF TGTGCCAGCAGTTTGCAGGGGTCATTCAGGAATGAGCAGTTCTTC
TRBD2 TRBJ2-3 many TRBV7-2 CASSLASGPTDTQYF TGTGCCAGCAGCTTGGCTAGCGGGCCCACAGATACGCAGTATTTT
TRBD1 TRBJ1-1 . TRBV5-1 CASSATGGGWGTEAFF TGCGCCAGCAGCGCGACAGGGGGCGGGTGGGGCACTGAAGCTTTCTTT
TRBD1 TRBJ1-5 many TRBV30 CAWSGQGSQPQHF TGTGCCTGGAGCGGACAGGGGAGCCAGCCCCAGCATTTT